The 10 T cell receptor beta chains given below trace back to one sample, sequenced in a study of T-cell memory formation after mild COVID-19. Each CDR3 protein is one row after TCRdb ran MiXCR on the 5' RACE reads. This sample has 250,000 to 350,000 distinct CDR3 sequences; around 19% occur once, and the top ten carry over 20%. The source material was PBMCs or a T cell subset sorted from them (not recorded which). Receptors originate from a man between 18 and 35 years old who had mild COVID-19 (a few samples of this study predate the infection). Cell type and time point are not known.

This clonotype was seen many times. This chain uses TRBV20-1 with TRBJ1-2, with 8 nucleotides matching TRBD1. V trimming: 0 bases; J trimming: 8 bases; junction bases outside the gene matches: 11. There are 15 residues in the CDR3. Germline V gives CDR1 DFQATT, CDR2 SNEGSKA (reference sequence). CDR3: CSARDSGTGNLGYTF. CDR3 nucleotides: TGCAGTGCTAGAGACTCCGGGACAGGCAATCTGGGCTACACCTTC.

This clonotype occurred many times. This chain connects TRBV20-1 to TRBJ1-1, with no clear D. The length of the CDR3 is 13 residues. Per the germline V gene, CDR1 is DFQATT and CDR2 is SNEGSKA (reference sequence). With 5 bases removed from V and 1 base from J, the gap between germline ends came to 11 bases. The CDR3 loop is CSAPARANTEAFF. The CDR3 DNA reads TGCAGTGCTCCCGCCCGGGCGAACACTGAAGCTTTCTTT.

This clonotype appeared a few times. The CDR3 region has the DNA TGTGCCAGCGGCTTAGCCGGGAGCGCCTACGAGCAGTACGTC. It specifies CASGLAGSAYEQYV. The J gene is TRBJ2-7, the V gene TRBV7-2; perhaps TRBD2 as D (6 bases). The CDR3 extends over 14 amino acids. Germline V gene data show CDR1 as SGHTA and CDR2 as FQGNSA.

The chain employs TRBV5-6 and TRBJ1-5, with 7 bases aligning to TRBD1. V dropped 6 bases and J dropped 0; count of bases not matched to a gene: 12. The CDR3 sequence is 17 residues long. Germline CDR1 SGHDT, CDR2 YYEEEE. CDR3 nucleotides: TGTGCCAGCACCTCCAGGACAGGCCTTTATAGCAATCAGCCCCAGCATTTT. Protein sequence: CASTSRTGLYSNQPQHF.

Only a few counts were recorded for this clonotype. The genes are TRBV7-8 and TRBJ1-1; D call uncertain. The CDR3 is 16 residues long. The germline CDR1 and CDR2 sequences are SGHVS and FQNEAQ. Trimming shortened V by 1 base and J by 0 bases, and 12 bases separated the two germline ends. CDR3 DNA sequence: TGTGCCAGCAGCTTAGGAAGTACGGGGATGAACACTGAAGCTTTCTTT. This gives the protein CASSLGSTGMNTEAFF.

This clonotype was detected a few times. The genes are TRBV7-9 and TRBJ2-5; 11 positions agree with TRBD1. Germline CDR1 SEHNR, CDR2 FQNEAQ (reference sequence). V lost 4 bases and J lost 7; bases outside the gene matches: 14. This CDR3 has 17 amino acids. The CDR3 sequence is CASSSHERTGGFRTQYF. CDR3 nucleotide sequence: TGTGCCAGCAGCTCACACGAGAGGACAGGGGGCTTCAGGACCCAGTACTTC.

The chain couples TRBV29-1 to TRBJ1-1; D call uncertain. V was trimmed by 6 bases and J by 7 bases, leaving 18 bases between them. This CDR3 has 13 residues. The germline CDR1 and CDR2 sequences are SQVTM and ANQGSEA. The CDR3 is CSVGRPAGGEAFF. The CDR3, as DNA: TGCAGCGTCGGACGTCCGGCAGGAGGTGAAGCTTTCTTT. The variable domain in full, completed from reference TRBV29-1 and TRBJ1-1, reads SAVISQKPSRDICQRGTSLTIQCQVDSQVTMMFWYRQQPGQSLTLIATANQGSEATYESGFVIDKFPISRPNLTFSTLTVSNMSPEDSSIYLCSVGRPAGGEAFFGQGTRLTVV.

This chain links TRBV6-2 or TRBV6-3 with TRBJ2-5, with TRBD2 identical over 14 bases. The CDR3 sequence is 16 residues long. V lost 6 bases to trimming and J lost 5 bases; unmatched junction nucleotides: 8. From germline, CDR1 is MNHEY and CDR2 SVGEGT. The CDR3 reads CASSSGLAGGDETQYF. CDR3 nucleotides: TGTGCCAGCAGCTCAGGACTAGCGGGGGGAGACGAGACCCAGTACTTC.

This chain connects TRBV5-1 to TRBJ1-4; D not certain. The CDR3 is made up of 15 amino acids. Trimming took off 0 bases at V and 8 bases at J, with 14 bases between the two ends. Germline loops: CDR1 SGHRS, CDR2 YFSETQ. The CDR3 spells CASSLDPAWREKLFF. In DNA form, the CDR3 reads TGCGCCAGCAGCTTGGACCCGGCTTGGCGAGAAAAACTGTTTTTT.

In its sample, this clonotype was seen a few times. The gene calls are TRBV12-3 or TRBV12-4 and TRBJ1-1; D is possibly TRBD1 (6 bases). V lost 5 bases and J lost 6, with 13 bases in between. The CDR3 loop spans 13 amino acids. As DNA, the CDR3 is TGTGCCAGCAGTCCAACGGGGGGCTCTGAAGCTTTCTTT. It yields the protein CASSPTGGSEAFF.